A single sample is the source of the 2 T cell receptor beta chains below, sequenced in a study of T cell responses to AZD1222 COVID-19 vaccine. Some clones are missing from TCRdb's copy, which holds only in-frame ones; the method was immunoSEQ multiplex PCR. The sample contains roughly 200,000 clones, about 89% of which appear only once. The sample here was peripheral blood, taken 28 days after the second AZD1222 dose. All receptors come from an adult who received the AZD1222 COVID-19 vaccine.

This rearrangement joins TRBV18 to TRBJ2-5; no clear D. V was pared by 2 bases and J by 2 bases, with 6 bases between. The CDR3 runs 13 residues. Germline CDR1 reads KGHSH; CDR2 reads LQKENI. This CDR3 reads CASSPEGQETQYF. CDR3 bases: TGTGCCAGCTCACCAGAAGGGCAAGAGACCCAGTACTTC.

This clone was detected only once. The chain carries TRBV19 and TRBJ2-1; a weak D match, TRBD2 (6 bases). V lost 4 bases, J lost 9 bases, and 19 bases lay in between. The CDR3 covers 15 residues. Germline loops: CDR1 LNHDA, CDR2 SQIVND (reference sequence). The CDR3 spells CASSTQRAQGSEQFF. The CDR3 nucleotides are TGTGCCAGTAGTACCCAGCGGGCCCAAGGTAGTGAGCAGTTCTTC.